These T cell receptor beta chains were read from a single sample in a study of blood T cell repertoires in COVID-19. Generated by immunoSEQ multiplex PCR, the TCRdb table keeps only in-frame clones and is missing some. The sample includes 200,000 to 250,000 clones, around four fifths seen only once; the top ten take 15% to 20%. The specimen sequenced was peripheral blood. These TCRs come from a woman at least 80 years old with active or convalescent COVID-19. Both conserved end residues are part of each CDR3. The order of the fields is V gene, J gene, clone size, D gene, CDR3 DNA, CDR3 protein. The D gene is left open where the match is weak. Rows give clone size only sometimes, using once, few, many, or a class for an expanded clone.

v_gene: TRBV6-7; j_gene: TRBJ2-1; abundance: NA; d_gene: TRBD1; CDR3nt: TGTGCCAGCAGTCACCGACAGGGGGCGCCTAATGAGCAGTTCTTC; CDR3aa: CASSHRQGAPNEQFF
v_gene: TRBV7-2; j_gene: TRBJ2-1; abundance: NA; d_gene: NA; CDR3nt: TGTGCCAGCAGCGATACCAGGGGCGATGAGCAGTTCTTC; CDR3aa: CASSDTRGDEQFF
v_gene: TRBV5-1; j_gene: TRBJ2-7; abundance: NA; d_gene: TRBD2; CDR3nt: TGCGCCAGCAGCTCGACTAGCGGGAGCTACGAGCAGTACTTC; CDR3aa: CASSSTSGSYEQYF
v_gene: TRBV28; j_gene: TRBJ1-3; abundance: once; d_gene: NA; CDR3nt: TGTGCCAGCAGTTTTTTCCCGAGCTCTGGAAACACCATATATTTT; CDR3aa: CASSFFPSSGNTIYF
v_gene: TRBV27; j_gene: TRBJ2-1; abundance: NA; d_gene: TRBD1; CDR3nt: TGTGCCAGCAGGAACGACAGGGCCTACAATGAGCAGTTCTTC; CDR3aa: CASRNDRAYNEQFF
v_gene: TRBV5-1; j_gene: TRBJ2-3; abundance: once; d_gene: TRBD2; CDR3nt: TGCGCCAGCAGCTCAAGGACTAGCGGGAGGTCGCCAGATACGCAGTATTTT; CDR3aa: CASSSRTSGRSPDTQYF
v_gene: TRBV7-3; j_gene: TRBJ2-7; abundance: NA; d_gene: TRBD2; CDR3nt: TGTGCCAGCAGCCCTCGGGCTAGCGGGAGGGTCTACGAGCAGTACTTC; CDR3aa: CASSPRASGRVYEQYF
v_gene: TRBV9; j_gene: TRBJ1-1; abundance: NA; d_gene: NA; CDR3nt: TGTGCCAGCAGCGCCCAGGGGCGAGGCACTGAAGCTTTCTTT; CDR3aa: CASSAQGRGTEAFF
v_gene: TRBV19; j_gene: TRBJ1-1; abundance: few; d_gene: TRBD1; CDR3nt: TGTGCCAGTATCCCCTACAGGGGTCGAACTGAAGCTTTCTTT; CDR3aa: CASIPYRGRTEAFF
v_gene: TRBV30; j_gene: TRBJ2-5; abundance: once; d_gene: NA; CDR3nt: TGTGCCTGGAGTGTCAGGGGGGTCCAAGAGACCCAGTACTTC; CDR3aa: CAWSVRGVQETQYF
v_gene: TRBV18; j_gene: TRBJ1-1; abundance: NA; d_gene: TRBD1; CDR3nt: TGTGCCAGCTCACCAGGGACAGGGAAGCACGCTGAAGCTTTCTTT; CDR3aa: CASSPGTGKHAEAFF
v_gene: TRBV10-1; j_gene: TRBJ1-5; abundance: NA; d_gene: TRBD1; CDR3nt: TGCGCCAGCAGCTGCGGGACAGGGAGTCAGCCCCAGCATTTT; CDR3aa: CASSCGTGSQPQHF
v_gene: TRBV7-3; j_gene: TRBJ2-3; abundance: NA; d_gene: NA; CDR3nt: TGTGCCAGCAGCTTAATGGGACACGAAACAGATACGCAGTATTTT; CDR3aa: CASSLMGHETDTQYF
v_gene: TRBV30; j_gene: TRBJ1-4; abundance: once; d_gene: NA; CDR3nt: TGTGCCTGGAGTGTTCTAGCGGGAGAAAAACTGTTTTTT; CDR3aa: CAWSVLAGEKLFF
v_gene: TRBV5-1; j_gene: TRBJ2-7; abundance: NA; d_gene: NA; CDR3nt: TGCGCCAGCAGCCCTGGCTTAGGGGTGAGGACCTACGAGCAGTACTTC; CDR3aa: CASSPGLGVRTYEQYF
v_gene: TRBV15; j_gene: TRBJ1-2; abundance: NA; d_gene: NA; CDR3nt: TGTGCCACCAGCAGAGAACGAAGCAGGGGAAGCTACACCTTC; CDR3aa: CATSRERSRGSYTF